This note documents a single TCR beta chain sequence. The read ends 3 residues before the CDR3 terminus; that terminus is restored from the germline J gene. The sample originates from a study of T cells in women clearing cervical HPV infection. For the study at large: Case blood drawn at lesion detection; control blood after infection cleared.

Method: immunoSEQ multiplex PCR; TCRdb's copy keeps in-frame clones and lacks some. The specimen's table records approximately 12,000 clones. Germline loops: CDR1 MNHEY, CDR2 SVGEGT. The CDR3 is 16 amino acids. J gave up 8 bases and V 6 bases, and 9 bases lay outside the gene matches. The chain is built from TRBV6-2 or TRBV6-3 and TRBJ2-1; 14 bases map to TRBD2. The TCR comes from a woman aged 18 to 75 with a cervical HPV16 infection that either progressed to CIN3+ or cleared (not recorded which). The sequenced sample was blood buffy coat. Incomplete CDR3 DNA: TGTGCCAGCAGCGCCGGACTAGCGGGGGGCCGGTATGAG. Translation gives CASSAGLAGGRYE. The complete CDR3 reads CASSAGLAGGRYEQFF.